Shown below are 18 T cell receptor beta chains from a single sample sequenced in a study of shared clonotypes between healthy human individuals. The method was immunoSEQ multiplex PCR; TCRdb's version includes in-frame clones alone and lacks a portion of them. In the table there are 950,000 to 1,200,000 clones, roughly 80% of which are singletons. The sequenced material came from memory CD4+ T cells from PBMCs. Documented subset: CD45RA-negative fraction. Source of these receptors: a man between 18 and 29 years old in good health. Some clones in this sample may be carry-over from other donors' samples.

The chain carries TRBV6-1 and TRBJ2-1, with 8 bases lining up with TRBD1. Germline V gene lookup returns CDR1 MNHNS and CDR2 SASEGT. The CDR3 loop spans 11 amino acids. Trimming took 4 bases from V and 12 from J; bases not matched to a gene: 2. CDR3 in DNA: TGTGCCAGCAGTGGCCAGGGGGCGCAGTTCTTC. Amino acid sequence: CASSGQGAQFF.

A note on this clone: A junction boundary mismatches the germline segment, possibly from a read error. The chain couples TRBV13 to TRBJ2-6, with unresolved D. Per germline, CDR1 PRHDT and CDR2 FYEKMQ (reference sequence). This CDR3 is built from 14 residues. CDR3 in DNA: TGTGCCAGCAACTTACGCTCTGGGGCCAACGTCCTGACTTTC. The encoded protein is CASNLRSGANVLTF. The full variable domain, completed using reference TRBV13 and TRBJ2-6, is AAGVIQSPRHLIKEKRETATLKCYPIPRHDTVYWYQQGPGQDPQFLISFYEKMQSDKGSIPDRFSAQQFSDYHSELNMSSLELGDSALYFCASNLRSGANVLTFGAGSRLTVL.

This sequence joins TRBV7-6 and TRBJ2-7, with TRBD2 matching 9 bases. The V segment lost 5 bases and the J segment 2 bases; nucleotides outside the gene matches: 10. The CDR3 is made up of 16 amino acids. Germline V lookup: CDR1 SGHVS, CDR2 FNYEAQ. For the CDR3, the DNA is TGTGCCAGCAGCCCAGAACCCGGGACTAGCACCTACGAGCAGTACTTC. Protein product: CASSPEPGTSTYEQYF.

The chain has TRBV6-1 and TRBJ1-5; D call uncertain. CDR3 length: 15 amino acids. CDR1 is MNHNS, CDR2 SASEGT, per germline. The germline V and J ends were trimmed by 1 base and 7 bases, with 14 bases remaining between them. The CDR3 sequence is CASSEGTFPGQPQHF. CDR3 DNA: TGTGCCAGCAGTGAAGGGACCTTTCCCGGGCAGCCCCAGCATTTT.

There are a few counts of this clone. The chain carries TRBV11-2 and TRBJ2-2; no clear D. This CDR3 is built from 14 residues. V shed 1 base and J shed 5 bases, with 8 bases lying between them. Germline V gene sequence: CDR1 SGHAT, CDR2 FQNNGV. CDR3 sequence reads: CASSLGSGTGELFF. Written as DNA, the CDR3 is TGTGCCAGCAGCTTAGGGTCCGGGACCGGGGAGCTGTTTTTT.

A word on this clone: This CDR3 is also generated by other DNA sequences in the sample. The rearrangement uses TRBV5-4 and TRBJ1-2, with 8 positions matching TRBD1. The CDR3 spans 13 residues. V lost 3 bases, J lost 8 bases, and 6 bases stayed unmatched. Germline lookup yields CDR1 SGHNT and CDR2 YYREEE (reference sequence). CDR3 amino acids: CASSSRTGNGYTF. For the CDR3, the DNA is TGTGCCAGCAGCTCGCGGACAGGGAACGGCTACACCTTC.

This rearrangement joins TRBV4-3 to TRBJ2-5, with a weak D call TRBD2 (6 bases). Germline V gene data show CDR1 as LGHNA and CDR2 as YSLEER. Trimming took 1 base from V and 1 from J, leaving 7 bases between them. This CDR3 spans 14 amino acids. CDR3 region: CASSQGSGQETQYF. DNA for the CDR3: TGCGCCAGCAGCCAAGGTAGCGGCCAAGAGACCCAGTACTTC.

The V and J genes are TRBV5-1 and TRBJ2-1; possible D gene TRBD2, 6 bases. The CDR3 has 13 amino acids. Germline assignment: CDR1 SGHRS and CDR2 YFSETQ. V was trimmed by 3 bases and J by 6 bases, leaving 10 bases between them. The CDR3 sequence: CASSSGGGNEQFF. As DNA, the CDR3 is TGCGCCAGCAGCTCCGGGGGTGGCAATGAGCAGTTCTTC.

A word on this clone: Distinct nucleotide sequences in the sample also encode this CDR3. V usage is TRBV27 and J usage is TRBJ1-5; no firm D call. CDR1 is MNHEY, CDR2 SMNVEV, per germline (reference sequence). The ends were cut back, 6 bases at V and 3 bases at J, with 9 bases in the middle. The length of the CDR3 is 13 residues. The CDR3 DNA reads as TGTGCCAGCAGCAGGCGGGACAATCAGCCCCAGCATTTT. Protein sequence: CASSRRDNQPQHF.

The chain links TRBV19 to TRBJ1-2, with D possibly being TRBD1 (5 bases). Germline V gene sequence: CDR1 LNHDA, CDR2 SQIVND (reference sequence). There are 12 residues in the CDR3. The V and J ends lost 3 bases and 4 bases respectively, with 6 bases between them. CDR3 region: CASSMGTYGYTF. CDR3 DNA sequence: TGTGCCAGTAGTATGGGGACCTATGGCTACACCTTC.

Comments on this clone: The same CDR3 is also encoded by other DNA sequences in this sample. The J gene is TRBJ2-7, the V gene TRBV9; D is perhaps TRBD2 (6 bases). Germline CDR1 is SGDLS and CDR2 is YYNGEE. The CDR3 runs 14 residues. V shed 2 bases and J shed 2 bases, with 11 bases lying between them. The CDR3 sequence: CASSVGGPTYEQYF. In DNA, the CDR3 is TGTGCCAGCAGCGTGGGGGGACCCACCTACGAGCAGTACTTC.

The chain employs TRBV28 and TRBJ1-1; D is possibly TRBD1 (5 bases). The CDR3 contains 16 residues. Trimming left V 5 bases short and J 2 bases short, with 18 bases between. CDR1 and CDR2 (germline): MDHEN, SYDVKM. The CDR3 region has the DNA TGTGCCAGCAGTCTGCTTTGGCGAGGGGTAAACACTGAAGCTTTCTTT. It translates to CASSLLWRGVNTEAFF.

The chain joins TRBV5-1 to TRBJ2-2, with 15 bases fitting TRBD2. CDR3 size: 18 residues. Trimming removed 4 bases from V and 5 bases from J; junction bases left unmatched: 9. Per germline, CDR1 SGHRS and CDR2 YFSETQ. The CDR3 protein is CASSPGTSGRRGTGELFF. DNA of the CDR3: TGCGCCAGCAGCCCTGGGACTAGCGGGAGGAGAGGTACCGGGGAGCTGTTTTTT.

A note on this clone: A much larger clone lies a single base off, so this may be a read error. The rearrangement uses TRBV20-1 and TRBJ2-7; D uncertain. The V end lost 3 bases, the J end lost 3 bases, and 3 bases lay between the germline ends. Germline V CDR1 and CDR2: DFQATT, SNEGSKA (reference sequence). The CDR3 is 10 amino acids. The CDR3 here is CSASNYEQYF. In DNA, the CDR3 is TGCAGTGCTAGTAACTACGAGCAGTACTTC.

The chain is built from TRBV5-8 and TRBJ1-2; weak D call: TRBD1 (5 bases). Between the trimmed V and J ends, which lost 0 bases and 4 bases, there was a span of 13 bases. Germline loops: CDR1 SGHTS, CDR2 YDEGEE. This CDR3 region has 15 residues. Here the CDR3 DNA reads TGTGCCAGCAGCTTGGAAGGGGTAGCAGGCTATGGCTACACCTTC. It yields the protein CASSLEGVAGYGYTF.

The chain couples TRBV7-3 to TRBJ2-3, with 7 nucleotides matching TRBD1. Germline CDR1 reads SGHTA; CDR2 reads FQGTGA. There are 16 residues in the CDR3. V shed 0 bases and J 4 bases; nucleotides not matched to a gene: 7. The CDR3 DNA reads TGTGCCAGCAGCTTAACCCCCAATACAGGGGCAGATACGCAGTATTTT. Its protein product is CASSLTPNTGADTQYF.

This clone was recorded a few times. Other DNA sequences of this sample code for an identical CDR3. V and J are TRBV9 and TRBJ1-1; possible D gene TRBD1, 5 bases. The CDR3 is made up of 14 amino acids. CDR1 and CDR2 from the germline V gene are SGDLS and YYNGEE. Trimming left V 2 bases short and J 0 bases short, with 8 bases between. The CDR3 coding sequence is TGTGCCAGCAGCGTGGGACCTTTGAACACTGAAGCTTTCTTT. The encoded protein is CASSVGPLNTEAFF.

The chain joins TRBV5-1 to TRBJ2-1; 7 nucleotides line up with TRBD2. The CDR3 totals 15 residues. In germline, CDR1 is SGHRS, CDR2 YFSETQ. J lost 10 bases, V lost 2 bases, and 12 bases had no gene match. The CDR3 region is CASSFGGRTSDEQFF. CDR3 nucleotide sequence: TGCGCCAGCAGCTTTGGCGGGAGAACTTCCGACGAGCAGTTCTTC.